The 5 T cell receptor beta chains given below trace back to one sample, sequenced in a study of T cells in Graves' hyperthyroidism and ophthalmopathy. It was RNA transcripts that yielded the amplified TCR beta CDR3 regions. HTBI primers drove first-round RT-PCR of the TCR CDR3. TCRdb passed the multiplex PCR reads through MiXCR, listing each CDR3 protein once. The data contain around 500,000 distinct CDR3 sequences, 11% to 15% of them seen just once; the ten biggest clones take up about 15%. Sample: blood. Receptor source: a middle-aged woman with Graves' hyperthyroidism.

This clonotype was observed at least ten times. The chain joins TRBV30 to TRBJ2-1, with 9 nucleotides matching TRBD2. The V and J ends lost 3 bases and 7 bases, in that order; junction bases with no gene match: 13. CDR3 size: 16 residues. CDR1 and CDR2 from the germline V gene are GTSNPN and SVGIG (reference sequence). The CDR3 region has the DNA TGTGCCTGGAGGCCTATAGCGGGAGTGATAAGTAATGAGCAGTTCTTC. This sequence encodes CAWRPIAGVISNEQFF.

This clonotype was observed many times. The CDR3: CSASSLRGGTDTQYF. The CDR3 nucleotides are TGCAGTGCCTCCTCACTAAGGGGGGGCACAGATACGCAGTATTTT. This chain uses TRBV20-1 with TRBJ2-3; D tentatively fits TRBD1 or TRBD2 (6 bases each). Trimming shortened V by 6 bases and J by 1 base, and 17 bases separated the two germline ends. The CDR3 is made up of 15 amino acids. In germline, CDR1 is DFQATT, CDR2 SNEGSKA (reference sequence).

The J gene is TRBJ1-2, the V gene TRBV20-1; 7 bases fit TRBD1. CDR1 DFQATT and CDR2 SNEGSKA come from the germline V gene (reference sequence). The V segment lost 1 base and the J segment 6 bases; nucleotides outside the gene matches: 8. The CDR3 contains 14 residues. CDR3 in DNA: TGCAGTGCTAGAGCCACACAGGGGAATGATGGCTACACCTTC. It codes for CSARATQGNDGYTF.

This clonotype was seen repeatedly, ten times or more. The chain carries TRBV30 and TRBJ2-7; D unresolved. Trimming took 2 bases from V and 0 from J, leaving 8 bases between them. The CDR3 runs to 13 residues. Germline CDR1 GTSNPN, CDR2 SVGIG (reference sequence). CDR3 in amino acids: CAWSRRFSYEQYF. In DNA form, the CDR3 reads TGTGCCTGGAGTCGCAGGTTCTCCTACGAGCAGTACTTC.

This clonotype has a count of ten or more. The rearrangement links TRBV20-1 to TRBJ2-3, with 7 bases matching TRBD2. The V and J ends lost 1 base and 4 bases, in that order; junction bases with no gene match: 5. The CDR3 spans 14 residues. Germline CDR1 reads DFQATT; CDR2 reads SNEGSKA (reference sequence). The DNA of the CDR3 is TGCAGTGCTAGAGTTGCGGGAGATGCAGATACGCAGTATTTT. It translates to CSARVAGDADTQYF.